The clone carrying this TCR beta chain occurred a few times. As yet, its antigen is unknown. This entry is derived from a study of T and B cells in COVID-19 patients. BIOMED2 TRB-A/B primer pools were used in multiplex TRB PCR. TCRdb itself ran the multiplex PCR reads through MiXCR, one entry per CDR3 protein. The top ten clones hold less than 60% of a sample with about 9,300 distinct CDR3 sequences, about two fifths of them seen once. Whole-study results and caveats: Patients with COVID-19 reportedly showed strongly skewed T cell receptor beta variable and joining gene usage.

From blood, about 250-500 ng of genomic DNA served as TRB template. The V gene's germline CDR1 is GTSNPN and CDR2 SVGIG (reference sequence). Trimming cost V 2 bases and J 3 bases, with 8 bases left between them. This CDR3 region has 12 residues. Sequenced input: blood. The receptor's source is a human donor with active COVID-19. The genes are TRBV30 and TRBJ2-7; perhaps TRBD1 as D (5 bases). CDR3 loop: CAWSYRIYEQYF. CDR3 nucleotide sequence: TGTGCCTGGAGTTACAGGATCTACGAGCAGTACTTC. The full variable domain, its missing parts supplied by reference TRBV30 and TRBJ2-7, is SQTIHQWPATLVQPVGSPLSLECTVEGTSNPNLYWYRQAAGRGLQLLFYSVGIGQISSEVPQNLSASRPQDRQFILSSKKLLLSDSGFYLCAWSYRIYEQYFGPGTRLTVT.